These 23 T cell receptor beta chains originate from one sample sequenced in a study of T cells expressing NK-cell markers. No DNA is given; TCRdb re-called the 5' RACE reads and lists each CDR3 protein once. Its table records 500,000 to 700,000 distinct CDR3 sequences. The sample consisted of blood T cells: a sorted CD56 or NKG2C T cell subset, CD4+ or CD8+ T cells, or bulk PBMC T cells (not recorded which). Receptor source: a man younger than 35 in good health.

The rearrangement links TRBV6-1 to TRBJ2-1; without DNA, the TCRdb call of TRBD2 cannot be checked. This CDR3 has 15 amino acids. In germline, CDR1 is MNHNS, CDR2 SASEGT. The CDR3 loop reads CASSPSSGRRDEQFF.

The V and J genes are TRBV9 and TRBJ2-6. Per germline, CDR1 SGDLS and CDR2 YYNGEE. The CDR3 sequence is 16 residues long. The CDR3 region is CASSVDPGGGANVLTF.

The chain joins TRBV5-1 to TRBJ2-2; the D call of TRBD1 rests on TCRdb alone, since no DNA is present to check it. CDR3 length: 16 residues. Per the germline V gene, CDR1 is SGHRS and CDR2 is YFSETQ. The chain's CDR3 is CASSHDRGPGTGELFF.

The rearrangement links TRBV15 to TRBJ2-3; absent DNA, TCRdb's TRBD1 call cannot be checked. The CDR3 runs 15 residues. Per the germline V gene, CDR1 is LNHNV and CDR2 is YYDKDF (reference sequence). This CDR3 is CATSREGVLTDTQYF.

The CDR3 is CSATLAVAGEQYF. The chain couples TRBV20-1 to TRBJ2-7; the TRBD2 assignment by TCRdb is unverifiable without DNA. Germline values: CDR1 DFQATT, CDR2 SNEGSKA (reference sequence). This CDR3 has 13 residues.

The chain carries TRBV5-1 and TRBJ2-3. The CDR3 has 14 residues. Germline assignment: CDR1 SGHRS and CDR2 YFSETQ. CDR3 protein: CASSRSMMSDTQYF.

This chain connects TRBV20-1 to TRBJ2-4; without DNA, the TCRdb call of TRBD1 cannot be checked. CDR3 length: 15 amino acids. Germline V gene data show CDR1 as DFQATT and CDR2 as SNEGSKA (reference sequence). CDR3 sequence: CSAIDRGGGKNIQYF.

This chain links TRBV7-2 with TRBJ1-4; with no DNA, the TCRdb D assignment of TRBD1 cannot be verified. The CDR3 consists of 14 residues. Germline CDR1 SGHTA, CDR2 FQGNSA. The chain's CDR3 is CASSLPFGREKLFF.

V and J are TRBV29-1 and TRBJ2-1; the D call of TRBD1 rests on TCRdb alone, since no DNA is present to check it. The CDR3 length is 13 residues. The germline V gene encodes CDR1 SQVTM and CDR2 ANQGSEA. CDR3 amino acids: CSARTGAYNEQFF.

The rearrangement uses TRBV5-5 and TRBJ1-5. This CDR3 contains 14 residues. Germline lookup yields CDR1 SGHKS and CDR2 YYEKEE (reference sequence). CDR3: CASSLDTAPSPAHF. The full variable domain, its missing parts supplied by reference TRBV5-5 and TRBJ1-5, is DAGVTQSPTHLIKTRGQQVTLRCSPISGHKSVSWYQQVLGQGPQFIFQYYEKEERGRGNFPDRFSARQFPNYSSELNVNALLLGDSALYLCASSLDTAPSPAHFGDGTRLSIL.

V usage is TRBV12-3 or TRBV12-4 and J usage is TRBJ2-5; TCRdb calls TRBD1, which cannot be checked without DNA. This CDR3 region has 16 residues. The CDR3 protein is CASRMDWGGDQETQYF.

The chain recombines TRBV6-5 with TRBJ1-1; the D call of TRBD1 rests on TCRdb alone, since no DNA is present to check it. The germline V gene encodes CDR1 MNHEY and CDR2 SVGAGI. The CDR3 runs to 18 residues. The CDR3 spells CASSSPSWTGRYVHEAFF.

The genes are TRBV16 and TRBJ1-5. This CDR3 comprises 13 residues. Germline CDR1 and CDR2: KGHSY and FQNENV. CDR3 loop: CASSGALNQPQHF.

V is TRBV11-2 and J is TRBJ1-5; with no DNA, the TCRdb D assignment of TRBD1 cannot be verified. In germline, CDR1 is SGHAT, CDR2 FQNNGV. This CDR3 spans 13 amino acids. The CDR3 protein is CASGQGAKEPQHF. Variable domain in full (rest from reference TRBV11-2 and TRBJ1-5): EAGVAQSPRYKIIEKRQSVAFWCNPISGHATLYWYQQILGQGPKLLIQFQNNGVVDDSQLPKDRFSAERLKGVDSTLKIQPAKLEDSAVYLCASGQGAKEPQHFGDGTRLSIL.

The chain recombines TRBV3-1 with TRBJ2-1; checking the TCRdb D call of TRBD2 is not possible without DNA. The CDR3 length is 20 residues. Germline loops: CDR1 LGHDT, CDR2 YNNKEL (reference sequence). This CDR3 reads CASSQDYVRTSGDSYNEQFF.

This sequence joins TRBV5-6 and TRBJ2-6; the D gene TCRdb calls, TRBD1, cannot be checked with no DNA. CDR3 length: 15 amino acids. Germline values: CDR1 SGHDT, CDR2 YYEEEE. The CDR3 is CASSYRGAGANVLTF.

The J gene is TRBJ1-1, the V gene TRBV6-5; TCRdb lists TRBD1, though no DNA is available to test this call. There are 16 residues in the CDR3. The germline V gene encodes CDR1 MNHEY and CDR2 SVGAGI. CDR3 residues: CASSYSFPGARTEAFF.

The V gene is TRBV4-2, the J gene TRBJ1-6. This CDR3 has 13 residues. Germline CDR1 and CDR2: LGHNA and YNFKEQ. The CDR3 is CASSQVWDSPLHF.

The chain joins TRBV27 to TRBJ2-3; TCRdb outputs TRBD1, but without DNA this stays unchecked. Germline values: CDR1 MNHEY, CDR2 SMNVEV (reference sequence). The CDR3 has 14 amino acids. The CDR3 loop is CASSIQGITDTQYF.

The CDR3 reads CASSSRDGNQPQHF. The chain recombines TRBV6-5 with TRBJ1-5; TCRdb's D gene call, TRBD1, goes unchecked for lack of DNA. Per germline, CDR1 MNHEY and CDR2 SVGAGI. The CDR3 covers 14 residues.

The chain carries TRBV25-1 and TRBJ1-4; the D call from TCRdb, TRBD1, cannot be confirmed without DNA. The CDR3 runs to 14 residues. Germline assignment: CDR1 MGHDK and CDR2 SYGVNS. CDR3 amino acids: CASSGSGVNEKLFF.

The chain links TRBV11-2 to TRBJ2-1; TCRdb designates TRBD1, a call that cannot be tested without DNA. This CDR3 spans 15 amino acids. CDR1 SGHAT and CDR2 FQNNGV come from the germline V gene. The CDR3 loop is CASSLWAGRRNEQFF.

CDR3 in amino acids: CSARDPQGQETQYF. This rearrangement joins TRBV20-1 to TRBJ2-5; TCRdb reports TRBD1, a call that lacks DNA to check it against. The V gene's germline CDR1 is DFQATT and CDR2 SNEGSKA (reference sequence). The CDR3 covers 14 residues.